Listed here are 16 T cell receptor beta chains from one sample, sequenced in a study of blood T cell repertoires in COVID-19. The table came from immunoSEQ multiplex PCR; TCRdb's copy has only in-frame clones and leaves some out. The sample yields some 250,000 clones, 81% seen once. Specimen: peripheral blood. The receptors shown here come from a woman aged 55-69 years with active or convalescent COVID-19.

The chain combines TRBV7-2 with TRBJ1-1; D is perhaps TRBD1 (6 bases). Per germline, CDR1 SGHTA and CDR2 FQGNSA. The CDR3 spans 14 residues. Trimming pared 6 bases from V and 1 base from J, leaving 12 bases between. The CDR3 loop reads CASRSGHQNTEAFF. As DNA, the CDR3 is TGTGCCAGCAGATCGGGACACCAGAACACTGAAGCTTTCTTT. Together with reference TRBV7-2 and TRBJ1-1, the CDR3 gives the full variable domain: GAGVSQSPSNKVTEKGKDVELRCDPISGHTALYWYRQSLGQGLEFLIYFQGNSAPDKSGLPSDRFSAERTGGSVSTLTIQRTQQEDSAVYLCASRSGHQNTEAFFGQGTRLTVV.

The CDR3: CASSYGRGPTQYF. CDR3 nucleotide sequence: TGTGCCAGCAGCTACGGGCGGGGCCCGACGCAGTACTTC. The chain couples TRBV9 to TRBJ2-7; possible D gene TRBD2, 6 bases. The CDR3 is made up of 13 amino acids. V shed 4 bases and J shed 9 bases, with 17 bases lying between them. Germline V gene lookup returns CDR1 SGDLS and CDR2 YYNGEE. The whole variable domain, remainder taken from reference TRBV9 and TRBJ2-7, is DSGVTQTPKHLITATGQRVTLRCSPRSGDLSVYWYQQSLDQGLQFLIQYYNGEERAKGNILERFSAQQFPDLHSELNLSSLELGDSALYFCASSYGRGPTQYFGPGTRLTVT.

This clone came up a few times. This chain uses TRBV4-3 with TRBJ2-1; 11 nucleotides agree with TRBD2. The junction had 17 bases not matched to a gene; V was cut back by 1 base and J by 0 bases. CDR1 is LGHNA, CDR2 YSLEER, per germline. CDR3 length: 22 residues. This chain's CDR3 is CASSQAIGTSGGPSSSYNEQFF. The DNA for the CDR3 is TGCGCCAGCAGCCAAGCGATCGGTACTAGCGGGGGACCTTCTAGCTCCTACAATGAGCAGTTCTTC.

This clone was observed a few times. This chain links TRBV6-5 with TRBJ2-5, with a possible D match to TRBD2 (5 bases). From germline, CDR1 is MNHEY and CDR2 SVGAGI. Trimming took 2 bases from V and 5 from J, leaving 15 bases between them. This CDR3 contains 15 residues. CDR3 coding DNA: TGTGCCAGCAGTTACATTGGCTACCCGGGGGAGACCCAGTACTTC. It is translated as CASSYIGYPGETQYF.

The chain is built from TRBV6-6 and TRBJ2-3, with TRBD1 matching over 7 bases. This CDR3 is built from 15 residues. V gave up 6 bases and J gave up 7 bases; unmatched junction bases: 13. The V gene's germline CDR1 is MNHNY and CDR2 SVGAGI (reference sequence). CDR3 sequence: CASRYRQGLENTQYF. In DNA form, the CDR3 reads TGTGCCAGCAGGTACCGACAGGGTTTGGAAAATACGCAGTATTTT.

This clone was picked up many times. The rearrangement links TRBV7-9 to TRBJ2-1; 7 bases align to TRBD2. Unmatched junction bases numbered 5, after V lost 5 bases and J lost 7 bases. The CDR3 totals 13 residues. CDR1 SEHNR and CDR2 FQNEAQ come from the germline V gene (reference sequence). The CDR3 protein is CASSPPSGNEQFF. In DNA form, the CDR3 reads TGTGCCAGCAGCCCCCCTAGCGGTAATGAGCAGTTCTTC. Full variable domain (rest looked up from reference TRBV7-9 and TRBJ2-1): DTGVSQNPRHKITKRGQNVTFRCDPISEHNRLYWYRQTLGQGPEFLTYFQNEAQLEKSRLLSDRFSAERPKGSFSTLEIQRTEQGDSAMYLCASSPPSGNEQFFGPGTRLTVL.

This chain links TRBV19 with TRBJ1-2; 7 bases align to TRBD1. This CDR3 is built from 14 residues. Germline CDR1 LNHDA, CDR2 SQIVND (reference sequence). V shed 3 bases, J shed 4 bases, and the junction held 5 bases outside the gene matches. The CDR3 sequence: CASSMTGIIYGYTF. CDR3 in DNA: TGTGCCAGTAGTATGACAGGGATCATCTATGGCTACACCTTC.

The chain links TRBV7-6 to TRBJ2-3, with 7 bases fitting TRBD2. J lost 5 bases, V lost 7 bases, and 12 bases had no gene match. Germline V gives CDR1 SGHVS, CDR2 FNYEAQ. The length of the CDR3 is 15 residues. CDR3 sequence: CASNIPSWEGDTQYF. In DNA form, the CDR3 reads TGTGCCAGCAACATCCCTTCCTGGGAGGGAGATACGCAGTATTTT.

The chain links TRBV27 to TRBJ2-2; TRBD1 matches 10 bases. Looked up from germline, CDR1 is MNHEY and CDR2 is SMNVEV (reference sequence). The CDR3 is 15 residues long. The trim removed 6 bases at V and 4 bases at J, leaving 5 bases unmatched. In nucleotides, the CDR3 is TGTGCCAGCAGCCCCGGGACAGGGGCCACCGGGGAGCTGTTTTTT. This codes for CASSPGTGATGELFF.

In regard to this clone: Other DNA sequences from this sample encode an identical CDR3 as well. The chain links TRBV10-3 to TRBJ1-1; D remains unclear. The CDR3 consists of 12 residues. Germline values: CDR1 ENHRY, CDR2 SYGVKD. V lost 6 bases, J lost 4 bases, and 9 bases lay in between. CDR3 amino acids: CAIREGGTEAFF. The CDR3, as DNA: TGTGCCATCAGAGAGGGAGGCACTGAAGCTTTCTTT.

The chain recombines TRBV7-9 with TRBJ1-4; 10 bases map to TRBD1. Germline V CDR1 and CDR2: SEHNR, FQNEAQ (reference sequence). This CDR3 region has 16 residues. V trimming: 0 bases; J trimming: 7 bases; junction bases outside the gene matches: 5. The CDR3 here is CASSLAVTGGSEKLFF. CDR3 nucleotide sequence: TGTGCCAGCAGCTTAGCGGTGACAGGGGGCAGTGAAAAACTGTTTTTT. Based on the CDR3 plus reference TRBV7-9 and TRBJ1-4, the full variable domain is DTGVSQNPRHKITKRGQNVTFRCDPISEHNRLYWYRQTLGQGPEFLTYFQNEAQLEKSRLLSDRFSAERPKGSFSTLEIQRTEQGDSAMYLCASSLAVTGGSEKLFFGSGTQLSVL.

V gene TRBV9 combines with J gene TRBJ2-5, with TRBD2 identical over 8 bases. V gave up 3 bases and J gave up 7 bases; unmatched junction bases: 11. The CDR3 length is 15 residues. The V gene's germline CDR1 is SGDLS and CDR2 YYNGEE. CDR3 DNA sequence: TGTGCCAGCAGCGGAAGAAGCGGGGGCCCCCCGACCCAGTACTTC. Encoded protein: CASSGRSGGPPTQYF.

The CDR3 bases are TGTGCCAGCAGTTACGGGACAGGACGTCAAGAGACCCAGTACTTC. It is translated as CASSYGTGRQETQYF. V is TRBV6-5 and J is TRBJ2-5, with 8 bases identical to TRBD1. J lost 2 bases, V lost 2 bases, and 4 bases had no gene match. The CDR3 has 15 amino acids. Germline CDR1 and CDR2: MNHEY and SVGAGI.

The chain employs TRBV27 and TRBJ2-7, with a possible D match to TRBD1 (5 bases). The germline V and J ends were trimmed by 4 bases and 7 bases, with 14 bases remaining between them. The germline V gene encodes CDR1 MNHEY and CDR2 SMNVEV (reference sequence). This CDR3 is 13 amino acids long. CDR3 DNA: TGTGCCAGCAGTTATTCGGCAGGGCATGAGCAGTACTTC. It codes for CASSYSAGHEQYF.

The chain recombines TRBV27 with TRBJ2-7; D is perhaps TRBD2 (6 bases). CDR3 length: 17 residues. Germline V gives CDR1 MNHEY, CDR2 SMNVEV (reference sequence). Trimming stripped 2 bases from V and 6 bases from J, with 23 bases between. The CDR3 sequence is CASSLRPGRGTPFEQYF. DNA for the CDR3: TGTGCCAGCAGTTTACGACCCGGCCGGGGGACCCCCTTCGAGCAGTACTTC.

The chain has TRBV7-9 and TRBJ2-1; D unclear. The germline CDR1 and CDR2 sequences are SEHNR and FQNEAQ (reference sequence). The CDR3 is made up of 14 amino acids. V lost 6 bases, J lost 6 bases, and 15 bases lay in between. The CDR3 spells CASSPRLTSNEQFF. For the CDR3, the DNA is TGTGCCAGCAGTCCCAGGTTGACATCCAATGAGCAGTTCTTC.